These 18 T cell receptor beta chains came from one sample sequenced in a study of T cell repertoires in cytomegalovirus infection. TCRdb used MiXCR to reprocess the reads, holding one entry per CDR3 protein. The data hold around 70,000 distinct CDR3 sequences, with around 3.8% observed a single time. The sample was PBMCs. These receptors were collected from a human donor in good health (CMV status not recorded). Some clones in this sample may be carry-over from other donors' samples.

There are many counts of this clonotype. This rearrangement joins TRBV19 to TRBJ1-1, with 7 positions matching TRBD1. CDR3 size: 12 residues. With V trimmed by 6 bases and J by 5 bases, 3 bases remained unmatched. CDR1 is LNHDA and CDR2 is SQIVND in the germline V gene (reference sequence). Here the CDR3 reads CASSQGVTEAFF. In DNA form, the CDR3 reads TGTGCCAGTAGCCAGGGGGTTACTGAAGCTTTCTTT.

At least ten counts were recorded for this clonotype. The chain employs TRBV14 and TRBJ2-7; D gene uncertain. The CDR3 consists of 14 residues. V was cut by 0 bases and J by 2 bases, with 8 bases left in between. Germline CDR1 SGHDN, CDR2 FVKESK. CDR3 amino acids: CASSQDSVTYEQYF. DNA of the CDR3: TGTGCCAGCAGCCAAGATTCGGTAACCTACGAGCAGTACTTC.

This clonotype was counted many times. The chain joins TRBV4-3 to TRBJ2-3; D gene ambiguous. CDR1 and CDR2 (germline): LGHNA, YSLEER. This CDR3 comprises 15 residues. The V end lost 1 base, the J end lost 0 bases, and 8 bases lay between the germline ends. For the CDR3, the DNA is TGCGCCAGCAGCCAAGGGAGCCGGAGCACAGATACGCAGTATTTT. It encodes CASSQGSRSTDTQYF.

In this sample, this clonotype turned up many times. The chain is built from TRBV7-2 and TRBJ1-3; the D gene is possibly TRBD1 (5 bases). Between the trimmed V and J ends, which lost 6 bases and 0 bases, there was a span of 15 bases. The germline CDR1 and CDR2 sequences are SGHTA and FQGNSA. CDR3 length: 16 residues. The CDR3 DNA reads TGTGCCAGCAGTCCGGACCGGGGCCGCTCTGGAAACACCATATATTTT. It codes for CASSPDRGRSGNTIYF. Complete variable domain (other parts from reference TRBV7-2 and TRBJ1-3): GAGVSQSPSNKVTEKGKDVELRCDPISGHTALYWYRQSLGQGLEFLIYFQGNSAPDKSGLPSDRFSAERTGGSVSTLTIQRTQQEDSAVYLCASSPDRGRSGNTIYFGEGSWLTVV.

This clonotype was seen repeatedly, ten times or more. The CDR3 DNA follows: TGTGCCAGCAGGGAGGGGAATAGCAATCAGCCCCAGCATTTT. The encoded protein is CASREGNSNQPQHF. V is TRBV7-2 and J is TRBJ1-5, with D tentatively TRBD1 (5 bases). The CDR3 contains 14 residues. Germline values: CDR1 SGHTA, CDR2 FQGNSA. V lost 6 bases and J lost 0, with 9 bases in between.

This clonotype was seen ten or more times. The CDR3 reads CASSSNRAQPQHF. The CDR3 bases are TGTGCCAGCAGCTCCAATCGAGCTCAGCCCCAGCATTTT. V usage is TRBV7-2 and J usage is TRBJ1-5; no firm D call. V lost 4 bases, J lost 6 bases, and 10 bases lay in between. CDR3 length: 13 amino acids. Looked up from germline, CDR1 is SGHTA and CDR2 is FQGNSA. Together with reference TRBV7-2 and TRBJ1-5, the CDR3 gives the full variable domain: GAGVSQSPSNKVTEKGKDVELRCDPISGHTALYWYRQSLGQGLEFLIYFQGNSAPDKSGLPSDRFSAERTGGSVSTLTIQRTQQEDSAVYLCASSSNRAQPQHFGDGTRLSIL.

In this sample, this clonotype turned up many times. The chain is built from TRBV6-6 and TRBJ1-4, with D perhaps TRBD1 (5 bases). V lost 2 bases and J lost 0, with 13 bases in between. In germline, CDR1 is MNHNY, CDR2 SVGAGI (reference sequence). This CDR3 contains 17 residues. DNA for the CDR3: TGTGCCAGCAGTTACCGGCGGGGCACTGCAACTAATGAAAAACTGTTTTTT. Its translation: CASSYRRGTATNEKLFF.

This clonotype was detected many times. The rearrangement joins TRBV6-5 to TRBJ2-1; no clear D. This CDR3 is 15 amino acids long. V was shortened by 2 bases and J by 2 bases, with 10 bases between the two germline ends. The V gene's germline CDR1 is MNHEY and CDR2 SVGAGI. CDR3 sequence (DNA): TGTGCCAGCAGTTACCTTAACCCAACCTACAATGAGCAGTTCTTC. It specifies CASSYLNPTYNEQFF.

At least ten counts were recorded for this clonotype. This chain joins TRBV19 and TRBJ1-5; 8 bases are shared with TRBD1. CDR1 and CDR2 from the germline V gene are LNHDA and SQIVND (reference sequence). V was clipped by 5 bases and J by 10 bases; unmatched bases: 7. This CDR3 contains 13 residues. The DNA for the CDR3 is TGTGCCAGTAGTGCCGGGACAGGCCTTCCCCAGCATTTT. Protein product: CASSAGTGLPQHF.

This clonotype was detected ten times or more. This rearrangement joins TRBV20-1 to TRBJ2-5, with a weak D call TRBD2 (5 bases). The germline V gene encodes CDR1 DFQATT and CDR2 SNEGSKA (reference sequence). The CDR3 is 13 residues long. Trimming took 2 bases from V and 2 from J, leaving 9 bases between them. CDR3 in amino acids: CSARWSGQETQYF. As DNA, the CDR3 is TGCAGTGCTAGATGGTCGGGGCAAGAGACCCAGTACTTC.

This clonotype was counted ten times or more. The chain combines TRBV7-2 with TRBJ1-5, with no clear D. The CDR3 covers 13 residues. CDR1 SGHTA and CDR2 FQGNSA come from the germline V gene. V was pared by 2 bases and J by 5 bases, with 7 bases between. The CDR3, as DNA: TGTGCCAGCAGCTTACACACGGATCAGCCCCAGCATTTT. Translated: CASSLHTDQPQHF.

This clonotype was counted ten times or more. The J gene is TRBJ1-4, the V gene TRBV7-2; D gene uncertain. Looked up from germline, CDR1 is SGHTA and CDR2 is FQGNSA. This CDR3 is 14 amino acids long. V was clipped by 5 bases and J by 2 bases, with 9 bases between them. The CDR3 region is CASSPRGTNEKLFF. CDR3 nucleotide sequence: TGTGCCAGCAGCCCTCGTGGGACTAATGAAAAACTGTTTTTT. The variable domain in full, completed from reference TRBV7-2 and TRBJ1-4, reads GAGVSQSPSNKVTEKGKDVELRCDPISGHTALYWYRQSLGQGLEFLIYFQGNSAPDKSGLPSDRFSAERTGGSVSTLTIQRTQQEDSAVYLCASSPRGTNEKLFFGSGTQLSVL.

This clonotype was found many times. The V call is TRBV12-3 or TRBV12-4, the J call TRBJ2-5; 8 bases line up with TRBD1. The CDR3 loop spans 15 amino acids. J gave up 4 bases and V 3 bases, and 7 bases lay outside the gene matches. CDR3 in amino acids: CASSFGGQVGETQYF. In DNA form, the CDR3 reads TGTGCCAGCAGTTTTGGGGGACAGGTTGGAGAGACCCAGTACTTC.

This clonotype has a count of ten or more. The V and J genes are TRBV7-9 and TRBJ2-2; 9 bases align to TRBD2. Trimming at V came to 5 bases and at J to 4 bases, leaving 14 bases not matched to a gene. Looked up from germline, CDR1 is SEHNR and CDR2 is FQNEAQ (reference sequence). CDR3 length: 18 residues. The CDR3, as DNA: TGTGCCAGCAGCCAGGAGGGGACTAGCAGCGGGGTCACCGGGGAGCTGTTTTTT. This encodes CASSQEGTSSGVTGELFF.

This clonotype was detected many times. The chain combines TRBV6-2 or TRBV6-3 with TRBJ2-1; 7 nucleotides align to TRBD2. The CDR3 is 16 amino acids. CDR1 is MNHEY, CDR2 SVGEGT, per germline. The V segment lost 2 bases and the J segment 6 bases; nucleotides outside the gene matches: 10. The CDR3 nucleotides read TGTGCCAGCAGTTACCGGGCTAGCGGAGGCCCCAATGAGCAGTTCTTC. This sequence encodes CASSYRASGGPNEQFF.

This clonotype has a count of ten or more. The J gene is TRBJ1-2, the V gene TRBV7-4; 7 nucleotides line up with TRBD1. Germline CDR1 is SGHVT and CDR2 is SQSDAQ. With 4 bases clipped from V and 6 bases from J, the junction kept 5 bases outside the gene matches. The CDR3 loop spans 13 amino acids. The CDR3 spells CASSSYTGDGYTF. CDR3 in DNA: TGTGCCAGCAGCTCATATACAGGGGATGGCTACACCTTC.

This clonotype was found a few times. This rearrangement joins TRBV5-1 to TRBJ2-5, with D unclear. With 3 bases removed from V and 5 bases from J, the gap between germline ends came to 11 bases. Germline V CDR1 and CDR2: SGHRS, YFSETQ. The CDR3 runs to 13 residues. CDR3 sequence reads: CASSSSPVETQYF. The CDR3 DNA reads TGCGCCAGCAGCTCCTCCCCGGTGGAGACCCAGTACTTC.

The table lists this clonotype with many counts. The chain employs TRBV19 and TRBJ2-1; 12 bases are a match to TRBD2. The CDR3 totals 14 residues. With 5 bases clipped from V and 9 bases from J, the junction kept 5 bases outside the gene matches. CDR1 is LNHDA and CDR2 is SQIVND in the germline V gene (reference sequence). The CDR3 here is CASSWTSGVLEQFF. CDR3 coding DNA: TGTGCCAGTAGTTGGACTAGCGGGGTTCTTGAGCAGTTCTTC.